This T cell receptor (beta chain) is drawn from a study of vaccination effects on CD4 cells after COVID-19. A note on this clone: Its antigen is unidentified.

The repertoire was sequenced with immunoSEQ multiplex PCR; TCRdb's copy has only in-frame clones and lacks some. The sample lists about 71,000 clones, approximately 79% occurring once. General study points: Convalescent patients in the study were few, and early post-infection timepoints were absent.

This CDR3 has 16 amino acids. CDR1 SGHTA and CDR2 FQGNSA come from the germline V gene. Trimming removed 2 bases at V and 0 bases at J, with 11 bases between. The ViraFEST assay expanded antigen-specific CD4+ T cells with viral peptide pools before sequencing. After more than 8 days in culture, the CD4+ T cells were isolated. Previously uninfected by SARS-CoV-2, the vaccine recipients also showed negative nucleocapsid antibodies. Cultures got half-medium changes with IL-2 on days 3 and 7. The specimen comprised CD4+ T cells from PBMCs cultured with HCoV-OC43 spike peptides, sampled before COVID-19 vaccination. The sample's subset: HCoV-OC43 spike overlapping peptide pool stimulation. This chain connects TRBV7-2 to TRBJ1-3; D is uncertain. The receptor comes from a human donor who received a COVID-19 vaccine. CDR3 sequence (DNA): TGTGCCAGCAGCTTATGGGTGGTAACCTCTGGAAACACCATATATTTT. This encodes CASSLWVVTSGNTIYF.